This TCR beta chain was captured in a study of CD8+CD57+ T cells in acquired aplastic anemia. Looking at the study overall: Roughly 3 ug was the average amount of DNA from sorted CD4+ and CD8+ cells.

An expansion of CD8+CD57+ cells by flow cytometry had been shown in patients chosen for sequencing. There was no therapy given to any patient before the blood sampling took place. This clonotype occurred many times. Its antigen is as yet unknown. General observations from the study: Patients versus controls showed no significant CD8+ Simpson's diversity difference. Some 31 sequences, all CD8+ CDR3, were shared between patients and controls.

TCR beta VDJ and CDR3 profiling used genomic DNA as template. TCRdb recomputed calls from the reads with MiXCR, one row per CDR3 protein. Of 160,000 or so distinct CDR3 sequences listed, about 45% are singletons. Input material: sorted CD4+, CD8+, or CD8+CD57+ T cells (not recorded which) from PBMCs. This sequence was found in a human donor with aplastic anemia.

This chain's CDR3 is CASSIFGGANTGELFF. The CDR3 DNA follows: TGTGCCAGTAGTATTTTTGGGGGGGCGAACACCGGGGAGCTGTTTTTT. The genes are TRBV19 and TRBJ2-2, with TRBD2 matching 7 bases. This CDR3 is 16 amino acids long. Germline V gene sequence: CDR1 LNHDA, CDR2 SQIVND (reference sequence). V trimming: 3 bases; J trimming: 0 bases; junction bases outside the gene matches: 4.